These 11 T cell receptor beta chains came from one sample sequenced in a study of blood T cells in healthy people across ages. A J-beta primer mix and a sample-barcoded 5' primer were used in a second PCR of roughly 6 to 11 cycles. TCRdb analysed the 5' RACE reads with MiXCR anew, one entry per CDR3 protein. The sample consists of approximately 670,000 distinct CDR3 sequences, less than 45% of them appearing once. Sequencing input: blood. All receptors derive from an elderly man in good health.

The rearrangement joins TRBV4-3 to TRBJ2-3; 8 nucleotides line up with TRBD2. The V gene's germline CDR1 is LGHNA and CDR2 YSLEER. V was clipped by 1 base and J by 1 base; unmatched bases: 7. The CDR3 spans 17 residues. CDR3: CASSQARGAGGTDTQYF. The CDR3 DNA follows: TGCGCCAGCAGCCAAGCTCGGGGAGCGGGGGGCACAGATACGCAGTATTTT.

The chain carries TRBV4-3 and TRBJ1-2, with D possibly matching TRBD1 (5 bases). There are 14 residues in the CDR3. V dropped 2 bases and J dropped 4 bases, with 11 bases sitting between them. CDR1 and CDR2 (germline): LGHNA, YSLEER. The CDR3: CASSQSRQFYGYTF. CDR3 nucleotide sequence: TGCGCCAGCAGCCAATCACGACAGTTCTATGGCTACACCTTC.

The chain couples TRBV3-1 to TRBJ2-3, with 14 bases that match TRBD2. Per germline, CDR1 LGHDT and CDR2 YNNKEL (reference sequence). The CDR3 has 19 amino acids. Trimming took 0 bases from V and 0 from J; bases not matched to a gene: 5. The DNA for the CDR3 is TGTGCCAGCAGCCAAGATCTAGGACTAGCGGGGGGAAGCACAGATACGCAGTATTTT. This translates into CASSQDLGLAGGSTDTQYF.

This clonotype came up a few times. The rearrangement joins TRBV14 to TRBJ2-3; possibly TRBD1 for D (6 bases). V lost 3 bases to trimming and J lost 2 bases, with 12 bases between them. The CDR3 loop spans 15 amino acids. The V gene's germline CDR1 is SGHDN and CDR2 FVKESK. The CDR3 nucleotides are TGTGCCAGCAGCCAGTGGACAGTTAACACAGATACGCAGTATTTT. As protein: CASSQWTVNTDTQYF.

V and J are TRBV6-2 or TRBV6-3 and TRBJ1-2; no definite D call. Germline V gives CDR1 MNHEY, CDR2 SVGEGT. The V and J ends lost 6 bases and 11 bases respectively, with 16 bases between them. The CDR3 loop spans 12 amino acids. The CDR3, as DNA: TGTGCCAGCAGCCCCACCGGACTGGATTACACCTTC. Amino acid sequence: CASSPTGLDYTF.

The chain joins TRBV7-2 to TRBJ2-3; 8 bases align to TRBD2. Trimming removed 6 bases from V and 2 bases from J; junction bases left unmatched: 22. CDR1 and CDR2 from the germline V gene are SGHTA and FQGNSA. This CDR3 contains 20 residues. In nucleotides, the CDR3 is TGTGCCAGCAGTCTACGCTCCGGGGGGGACTATGCGGCGACCACAGATACGCAGTATTTT. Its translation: CASSLRSGGDYAATTDTQYF.

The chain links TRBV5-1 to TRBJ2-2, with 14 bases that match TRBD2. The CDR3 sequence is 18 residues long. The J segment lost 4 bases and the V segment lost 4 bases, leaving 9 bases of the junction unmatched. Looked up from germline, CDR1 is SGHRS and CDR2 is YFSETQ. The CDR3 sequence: CASSNGLAGGEGTGELFF. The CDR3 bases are TGCGCCAGCAGCAATGGACTAGCGGGGGGTGAAGGCACCGGGGAGCTGTTTTTT.

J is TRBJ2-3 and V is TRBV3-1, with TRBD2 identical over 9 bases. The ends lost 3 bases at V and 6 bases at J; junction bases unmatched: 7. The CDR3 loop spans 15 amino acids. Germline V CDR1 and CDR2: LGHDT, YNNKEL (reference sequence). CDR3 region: CASSQALAGVDTQYF. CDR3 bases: TGTGCCAGCAGCCAGGCTTTAGCGGGGGTGGATACGCAGTATTTT.

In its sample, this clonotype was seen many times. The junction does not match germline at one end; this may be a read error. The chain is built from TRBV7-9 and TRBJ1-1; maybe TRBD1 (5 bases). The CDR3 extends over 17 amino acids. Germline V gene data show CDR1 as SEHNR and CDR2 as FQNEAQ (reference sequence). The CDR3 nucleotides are TGTGCCAGCAGCTTAGCGGGACCACAGGATATGAAGACTGAAGCTTTCTTT. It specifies CASSLAGPQDMKTEAFF.

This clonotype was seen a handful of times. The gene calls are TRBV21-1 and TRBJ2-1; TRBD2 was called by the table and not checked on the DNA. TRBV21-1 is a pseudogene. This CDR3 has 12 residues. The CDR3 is CASTPEEDEQFF. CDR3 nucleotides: TGTGCCAGCACTCCGGAGGAGGATGAGCAGTTCTTC.

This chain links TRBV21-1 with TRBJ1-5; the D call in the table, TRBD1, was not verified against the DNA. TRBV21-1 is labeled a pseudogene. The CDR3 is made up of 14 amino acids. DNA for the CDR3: TGTGCCAGTGAGGGGGCAGATAGCGATCAGCCCCAGCATTTT. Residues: CASEGADSDQPQHF.